This TCR beta chain derives from a study of human T cells and chemical hapten exposure. Study context: From small differences in pooled library volume came most of the variation in per-sample TCR yields. Study-level points and caveats: Having alopecia, donors may respond immunologically unlike healthy people.

The CDR3 extends over 15 amino acids. The germline V gene encodes CDR1 LGHNA and CDR2 YSLEER. The V gene lost 0 bases and the J gene lost 4 bases, with 10 bases spanning the gap. In the original analysis: Sample TCR counts, which ranged from about 20,000 to 690,600, had a median of approximately 100,000. Via MiXCR, TCRdb re-called the RACE reads, giving one row per CDR3 protein. Clone size and V and J calls follow TCRdb, not the original study. The table includes about 100,000 distinct CDR3 sequences, roughly 10% detected once. This clonotype was counted many times. Its target is unknown. Time point of the sample: patch test 2, 6 weeks after DPC sensitization. Treatment given: therapeutic diphenylcyclopropenone sensitization with weekly scalp DPC.

This chain connects TRBV4-3 to TRBJ2-1; no reliable D call. The sample here was whole blood, taken in connection with sensitization to the hapten diphenylcyclopropenone (DPC). The receptor was derived from a woman aged 40 to 55 with alopecia areata. Some clones in this sample may be carry-over from other donors' samples. The CDR3 protein is CASSQDEAPYNEQFF. The CDR3 DNA follows: TGCGCCAGCAGCCAAGATGAGGCGCCTTACAATGAGCAGTTCTTC.